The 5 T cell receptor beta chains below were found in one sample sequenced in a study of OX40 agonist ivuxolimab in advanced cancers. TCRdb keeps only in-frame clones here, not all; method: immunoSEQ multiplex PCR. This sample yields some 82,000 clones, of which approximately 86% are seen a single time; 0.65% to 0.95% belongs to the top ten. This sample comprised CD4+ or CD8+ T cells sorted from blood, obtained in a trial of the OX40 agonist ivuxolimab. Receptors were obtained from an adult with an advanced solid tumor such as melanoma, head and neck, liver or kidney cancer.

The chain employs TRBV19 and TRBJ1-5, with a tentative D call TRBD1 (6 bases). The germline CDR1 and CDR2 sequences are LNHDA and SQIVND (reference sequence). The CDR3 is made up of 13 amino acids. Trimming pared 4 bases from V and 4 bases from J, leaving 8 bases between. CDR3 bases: TGTGCCAGTAGTACCCAGGGGAATCAGCCCCAGCATTTT. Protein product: CASSTQGNQPQHF.

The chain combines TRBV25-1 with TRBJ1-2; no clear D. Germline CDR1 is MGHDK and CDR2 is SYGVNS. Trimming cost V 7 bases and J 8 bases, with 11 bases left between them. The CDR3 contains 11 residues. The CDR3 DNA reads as TGTGCCAGCATATCCCCCAGCGGCTACACCTTC. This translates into CASISPSGYTF.

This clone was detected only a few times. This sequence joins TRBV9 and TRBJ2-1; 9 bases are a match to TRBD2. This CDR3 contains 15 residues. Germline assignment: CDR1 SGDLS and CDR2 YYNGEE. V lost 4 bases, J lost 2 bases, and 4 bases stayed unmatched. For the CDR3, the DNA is TGTGCCAGCAGCCCTCGACTAGCGGCCTACAATGAGCAGTTCTTC. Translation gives CASSPRLAAYNEQFF. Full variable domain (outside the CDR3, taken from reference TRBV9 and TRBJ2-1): DSGVTQTPKHLITATGQRVTLRCSPRSGDLSVYWYQQSLDQGLQFLIQYYNGEERAKGNILERFSAQQFPDLHSELNLSSLELGDSALYFCASSPRLAAYNEQFFGPGTRLTVL.

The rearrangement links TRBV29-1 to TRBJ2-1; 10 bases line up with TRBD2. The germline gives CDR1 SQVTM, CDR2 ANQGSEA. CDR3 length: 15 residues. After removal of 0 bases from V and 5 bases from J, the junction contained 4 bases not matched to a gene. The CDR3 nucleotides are TGCAGCGTTGAAGAGCTAGCGGGAGACCACAATGAGCAGTTCTTC. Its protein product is CSVEELAGDHNEQFF.

CDR3 sequence reads: CASSTGGGTETQYF. The CDR3 DNA reads as TGCGCCAGCAGCACCGGCGGGGGGACAGAGACCCAGTACTTC. This sequence joins TRBV5-1 and TRBJ2-5; 8 bases match TRBD2. The CDR3 contains 14 residues. From germline, CDR1 is SGHRS and CDR2 YFSETQ. J gave up 4 bases and V 4 bases, and 6 bases lay outside the gene matches.